This T cell receptor (beta chain) was recorded in a study of graft-versus-host responses after intestinal transplantation. Study in general: Recipients were given multivisceral, liver-intestinal, or isolated intestinal transplants.

The repertoire was sequenced with immunoSEQ multiplex PCR; TCRdb's copy has only in-frame clones and lacks some. Of about 110,000 clones listed, approximately 92% are singletons. Study-wide points: Recipient marrow showed GvH clones, some seen first in ileum or blood.

Notes on this clone: The antigen is unknown.

In germline, CDR1 is SNHLY, CDR2 FYNNEI. V was clipped by 4 bases and J by 1 base, with 12 bases between them. The CDR3 runs 15 residues. The specimen comprised unstimulated CD8+ T cells sorted from spleen or lymph node cells, sampled before intestinal transplant. This clonotype was sampled from a human donor who received an intestinal transplant. The chain is built from TRBV2 and TRBJ2-3; TRBD1 might be the D (6 bases). CDR3 region: CASSVLGGGTDTQYF. The CDR3 nucleotides are TGTGCCAGCAGTGTGCTAGGGGGTGGCACAGATACGCAGTATTTT.